Below, 7 T cell receptor beta chains from the same sample are listed, as sequenced in a study of cytomegalovirus exposure and HLA in healthy donors. The PCR was carried out with 60 Vbeta primers and 13 Jbeta primers. Produced via immunoSEQ multiplex PCR; TCRdb's table is partial and in-frame only. The table lists nearly 110,000 clones, 75% of them singletons. Sequencing used PBMCs. The receptors here all came from a man between 40 and 49 years old in good health and CMV-seronegative.

The V and J genes are TRBV2 and TRBJ1-1; D gene uncertain. Germline CDR1 SNHLY, CDR2 FYNNEI. V lost 6 bases and J lost 0, with 11 bases in between. The CDR3 spans 14 residues. The CDR3 protein is CASRRGSLNTEAFF. CDR3 DNA: TGTGCCAGCAGACGCGGGTCCCTGAACACTGAAGCTTTCTTT.

This sequence joins TRBV27 and TRBJ2-7; 8 nucleotides line up with TRBD1. J was trimmed by 7 bases and V by 2 bases; bases with no gene match: 13. CDR3 size: 16 residues. CDR1 is MNHEY and CDR2 is SMNVEV in the germline V gene (reference sequence). The CDR3 DNA follows: TGTGCCAGCAGTTTAAAATCGGGCAGGGGGCGAGGGGAGCAGTACTTC. It is translated as CASSLKSGRGRGEQYF.

This rearrangement joins TRBV2 to TRBJ1-2, with D perhaps TRBD1 (5 bases). Germline CDR1 reads SNHLY; CDR2 reads FYNNEI. Trimming stripped 8 bases from V and 1 base from J, with 14 bases between. The CDR3 is made up of 14 amino acids. DNA for the CDR3: TGTGCCAGCTTCGACAGAGCCTATAACTATGGCTACACCTTC. Protein: CASFDRAYNYGYTF.

The chain combines TRBV10-3 with TRBJ2-1, with 12 bases fitting TRBD2. This CDR3 is built from 16 residues. V shed 0 bases and J 10 bases; nucleotides not matched to a gene: 7. Germline CDR1 and CDR2: ENHRY and SYGVKD. The DNA for the CDR3 is TGTGCCATCAGTGAGTCGGGACTAGCGGGCGGGAAGGAGCAGTTCTTC. Its translation is CAISESGLAGGKEQFF.

Comments on this clone: Other DNA sequences of this sample code for an identical CDR3. The J gene is TRBJ1-1, the V gene TRBV6-6; 7 nucleotides align to TRBD1. The CDR3 length is 14 residues. Unmatched junction bases numbered 1, after V lost 3 bases and J lost 0 bases. The germline CDR1 and CDR2 sequences are MNHNY and SVGAGI (reference sequence). CDR3 nucleotide sequence: TGTGCCAGCAGTTATGACAGGGTGAACACTGAAGCTTTCTTT. Translation: CASSYDRVNTEAFF.

This clone appeared once. The J gene is TRBJ1-2, the V gene TRBV25-1, with a possible D match to TRBD1 (5 bases). This CDR3 comprises 13 residues. Trimming pared 4 bases from V and 5 bases from J, leaving 11 bases between. Germline V gene data show CDR1 as MGHDK and CDR2 as SYGVNS. CDR3 nucleotides: TGTGCCAGCAGTGGGGCAGGGCGATATGGCTACACCTTC. This codes for CASSGAGRYGYTF.

This chain uses TRBV5-6 with TRBJ1-5; D is unclear. The CDR3 is 15 amino acids. The V gene's germline CDR1 is SGHDT and CDR2 YYEEEE. Trimming took 3 bases from V and 0 from J, leaving 10 bases between them. The CDR3 spells CASSWKWASNQPQHF. The CDR3 DNA is TGTGCCAGCAGCTGGAAGTGGGCTAGCAATCAGCCCCAGCATTTT.